The rows below give T cell receptor beta chains drawn from one sample of a study of blood T cell repertoires in COVID-19. Libraries were prepared by immunoSEQ multiplex PCR; TCRdb keeps only in-frame clonotypes and omits some of them. The sample has roughly 250,000 clones, roughly 80% seen once; the top ten hold approximately 4%. The sample was PBMCs or T cells enriched from blood (not recorded which). These receptors came from a woman aged 40 to 50 who had been exposed to COVID-19. The CDR3 runs from the conserved cysteine through the conserved F or W. The D gene is left open where the match is weak. Rows may omit the clone size; those that give it use once, few, many or a size class.

clone_size j_call d_call v_call cdr3_nt cdr3_aa
. TRBJ2-3 . TRBV5-5 TGTGCCAGCATCAAAAGAAGCGGGAGCACAGATACGCAGTATTTT CASIKRSGSTDTQYF
few TRBJ1-3 TRBD1 TRBV9 TGTGCCAGCAGCGGACAGGGATTTGGAAACACCATATATTTT CASSGQGFGNTIYF
. TRBJ1-4 . TRBV30 TGTGCCTGGAACCGAGCTTTAAATGAAAAACTGTTTTTT CAWNRALNEKLFF
. TRBJ1-2 . TRBV7-9 TGTGCCAGCAGCTTCGACAGGAACTATGGCTACACCTTC CASSFDRNYGYTF
. TRBJ1-5 TRBD1 TRBV19 TGTGCCAGTAAGAGTTGGGACAGGGGGCGGGATCAGCCCCAGCATTTT CASKSWDRGRDQPQHF
. TRBJ1-1 . TRBV12-3/TRBV12-4 TGTGCCAGCAGAGATGGGCTGAACACTGAAGCTTTCTTT CASRDGLNTEAFF
. TRBJ1-1 . TRBV6-5 TGTGCCAGCAGTTACGAGCGGACGAACACTGAAGCTTTCTTT CASSYERTNTEAFF
. TRBJ1-3 . TRBV7-8 TGTGCCAGCAGCCCAGCCCTCGGAGCTGGAAACACCATATATTTT CASSPALGAGNTIYF
. TRBJ1-1 . TRBV6-2/TRBV6-3 TGTGCCAGCAGTTACACACGGAACACTGAAGCTTTCTTT CASSYTRNTEAFF
. TRBJ2-7 TRBD1 TRBV9 TGTGCCAGCAGCGAACAGGGGGCGTCCTACGAGCAGTACTTC CASSEQGASYEQYF
. TRBJ2-5 TRBD2 TRBV5-1 TGCGCCAGCAGCCCGACTAGCGGCGGGGAGACCCAGTACTTC CASSPTSGGETQYF
. TRBJ2-5 TRBD2 TRBV9 TGTGCCAGCAGCTGCGGGGGGGAGGAGACCCAGTACTTC CASSCGGEETQYF
. TRBJ2-1 TRBD2 TRBV24-1 TGTGCCACCAGTGATTCGGGCGCGGGGGGGTACAATGAGCAGTTCTTC CATSDSGAGGYNEQFF
. TRBJ1-5 . TRBV19 TGTGCCAGTAGTAACAGCCAATGGGGAGAATATAGCAATCAGCCCCAGCATTTT CASSNSQWGEYSNQPQHF
. TRBJ2-7 TRBD2 TRBV5-4 TGTGCCAGCAGCTTCAGCGGGGGGGCGACTGAGCAGTACTTC CASSFSGGATEQYF
. TRBJ1-1 . TRBV6-5 TGTGCCAGCACCTTAGTTGGGAACACTGAAGCTTTCTTT CASTLVGNTEAFF
. TRBJ2-1 TRBD2 TRBV19 TGTGCCAGTAATCTAGCGGGGGGAAATGAGCAGTTCTTC CASNLAGGNEQFF
once TRBJ2-2 . TRBV7-8 TGTGCCAGCAGACTGACAGCCACCGGGGAGCTGTTTTTT CASRLTATGELFF
. TRBJ1-5 TRBD1 TRBV2 TGTGCCAGCAGTGAGGACAGGGGGCTCGGTAGCAATCAGCCCCAGCATTTT CASSEDRGLGSNQPQHF
once TRBJ1-3 . TRBV13 TGTGCCAGCAGTGAGCGGCCGGCGGGGGACACCATATATTTT CASSERPAGDTIYF
once TRBJ1-2 . TRBV10-2 TGCGCCAGCAGCCCCGATCTACGTGGCTACACCTTC CASSPDLRGYTF
. TRBJ2-2 TRBD1 TRBV6-2/TRBV6-3 TGTGCCAGCAGTCGGACAGGGGGGACCGGGGAGCTGTTTTTT CASSRTGGTGELFF
. TRBJ1-6 . TRBV9 TGTGCCAGCAGTTCATCGGAGGGGAGCTCCTATAATTCACCCCTCCACTTT CASSSSEGSSYNSPLHF
. TRBJ1-2 TRBD1 TRBV18 TGTGCCAGCTCACCACCGGGACAGGGGTATAGTGGCTACACCTTC CASSPPGQGYSGYTF
. TRBJ1-2 . TRBV6-5 TGTGCCAGCAGGGGAGACTCTACCTTGGGAGGCTACACCTTC CASRGDSTLGGYTF
. TRBJ1-5 . TRBV19 TGTGCCAGTAGTAAGGAGGGGAATAGCAATCAGCCCCAGCATTTT CASSKEGNSNQPQHF
. TRBJ2-5 TRBD1 TRBV3-1/TRBV3-2 TGTGCCAGCAGCCGAGGACAGGAACAAGAGACCCAGTACTTC CASSRGQEQETQYF
. TRBJ1-6 TRBD1 TRBV9 TGTGCCAGCAGCGCCCAAGTGACAGGGTTGGGACCCCTCCACTTT CASSAQVTGLGPLHF
many TRBJ1-1 . TRBV7-2 TGTGCCAGCAGCTTAGTTGGAGGAAGGGGCGGGAGTGAAGCTTTCTTT CASSLVGGRGGSEAFF
once TRBJ1-2 TRBD1 TRBV6-5 TGTGCCAGCCGGACAGGGGGTAACTATGGCTACACCTTC CASRTGGNYGYTF
. TRBJ1-1 . TRBV12-5 TGTGCTAGTGCCTTGGGCCCTAATGAAGCTTTCTTT CASALGPNEAFF
. TRBJ1-1 . TRBV5-1 TGCGCCAGCAGCTTGGCCGGGGAGAACACTGAAGCTTTCTTT CASSLAGENTEAFF
. TRBJ1-1 . TRBV7-2 TGTGCCAGCAGCTTAGGCGGGGGTGGTACTGAAGCTTTCTTT CASSLGGGGTEAFF
. TRBJ1-1 TRBD1 TRBV19 TGTGCCACCACTAGGACAGGCAGGGTATGGTACACTGAAGCTTTCTTT CATTRTGRVWYTEAFF
. TRBJ2-7 TRBD2 TRBV6-6 TGTGCCAGCAGTAGCGGGGGCCACAACGAGCAGTACTTC CASSSGGHNEQYF
. TRBJ2-1 TRBD2 TRBV7-2 TGTGCCAGCAGCTCACTAGCGGGGGAGTACAATGAGCAGTTCTTC CASSSLAGEYNEQFF
. TRBJ1-3 . TRBV2 TGTGCCAGCAGTGTACGGGGATCTGGAAACACCATATATTTT CASSVRGSGNTIYF
. TRBJ2-7 TRBD2 TRBV9 TGTGCCAGCAGCGTAGTGGCTAGCGGGGGCTACGAGCAGTACTTC CASSVVASGGYEQYF
. TRBJ1-5 . TRBV4-1 TGCGCCAGCAGCCAAGATCTGGGCCCGGGAACCAGCAAGCCCCAGCATTTT CASSQDLGPGTSKPQHF
. TRBJ2-3 TRBD1 TRBV7-2 TGTGCCAGCAGCTTCTATCCGGGACAGGGGATAGATACGCAGTATTTT CASSFYPGQGIDTQYF
. TRBJ2-3 TRBD2 TRBV6-6 TGTGCCAGCAGTTTGCTAGCGGTTAGCACAGATACGCAGTATTTT CASSLLAVSTDTQYF
. TRBJ2-1 . TRBV11-3 TGTGCCAGCAGCCTCACGTACAGTACTGGCTCCCTCAATGAGCAGTTCTTC CASSLTYSTGSLNEQFF
many TRBJ2-1 TRBD2 TRBV6-1 TGTGCCAGCAGTGAATCCGGGACTAGCGGGGTCAATGAGCAGTTCTTC CASSESGTSGVNEQFF
. TRBJ1-6 TRBD1 TRBV3-1/TRBV3-2 TGTGCCAGCAGCCCGGCGGACAGGGAAGGATCACCCCTCCACTTT CASSPADREGSPLHF
. TRBJ1-2 TRBD1 TRBV6-6 TGTGCCAGCTCACCGGGACAGGCCGCCCCTACCGGGGGCTACACCTTC CASSPGQAAPTGGYTF
. TRBJ1-4 TRBD1 TRBV15 TGTGCCACCAGCAGAGATCAGCGAGGACAGGGGAAAAAACTGTTTTTT CATSRDQRGQGKKLFF
. TRBJ1-3 . TRBV7-2 TGTGCCAGCAGCCTGGGGGGGGACCCCCGGGCTAACACCATATATTTT CASSLGGDPRANTIYF
. TRBJ1-5 TRBD1 TRBV27 TGTGCCAGCAGTCCCCGTCAGGGGGGAATCTTACCCCAGCATTTT CASSPRQGGILPQHF
. TRBJ1-6 TRBD1 TRBV9 TGTGCCAGCAGCGTAGGGGACAGCGTAAGAAGTAATTCACCCCTCCACTTT CASSVGDSVRSNSPLHF
few TRBJ1-4 . TRBV19 TGTGCCACTCTCAACAGCGCGGGAGTTGAAAAACTGTTTTTT CATLNSAGVEKLFF
. TRBJ2-5 . TRBV5-1 TGCGCCAGCCGCATCCGCGGGCGGGAAGAGACCCAGTACTTC CASRIRGREETQYF
. TRBJ2-7 TRBD2 TRBV27 TGTGCCAGCAGTTTAGGGCGGGGGAGCTCCTACGAGCAGTACTTC CASSLGRGSSYEQYF
few TRBJ2-5 TRBD1 TRBV12-5 TGTGCTAGTGGGGAACGGGACAGACTCTTGGGTCGCCCCGAAGAGACCCAGTACTTC CASGERDRLLGRPEETQYF
. TRBJ1-2 . TRBV11-2 TGTGCCAGCAGCGTTAACAGGGAAGCTTATGGCTACACCTTC CASSVNREAYGYTF
. TRBJ1-5 TRBD1 TRBV2 TGTGCCAGCAGTAGGACAGGGAGCAATCAGCCCCAGCATTTT CASSRTGSNQPQHF
once TRBJ2-2 . TRBV2 TGTGCCAGCGCGGGTCCTCGGAACACCGGGGAGCTGTTTTTT CASAGPRNTGELFF
. TRBJ2-1 TRBD2 TRBV3-1/TRBV3-2 TGTGCCAGCAGCCAAGGACTAGCGATCTATGAGCAGTTCTTC CASSQGLAIYEQFF
. TRBJ2-7 TRBD1 TRBV7-6 TGTGCCAGCAGCTTAGGCCTCCGGGACAGGGGGGCCTACGAGCAGTACTTC CASSLGLRDRGAYEQYF
. TRBJ1-5 TRBD1 TRBV6-1 TGTGCCAGCAGACCCGGACAGGGGAATCAGCCCCAGCATTTT CASRPGQGNQPQHF